This TCR beta chain appears in the sequencing data of a study of T-cell reconstitution after alpha-beta-depleted transplantation in children. Germline V gene sequence: CDR1 MNHNS, CDR2 SASEGT. The V and J ends lost 2 bases and 8 bases respectively, with 13 bases between them. CDR3 length: 14 amino acids. Preparation of the TCRbeta library involved a method that used unique molecular identifiers. MiXCR, applied by TCRdb to the PCR reads, yields one record per CDR3 protein. The sample records roughly 300,000 distinct CDR3 sequences, 9% to 12% being singletons. The chain carries TRBV6-1 and TRBJ2-1; D is perhaps TRBD1 (6 bases). Source: PBMCs from the stem cell graft donor, taken from the stem cell graft. The clonotype originates from a human donor who donated a stem cell graft to a child with acute lymphoblastic leukemia. The CDR3 DNA reads as TGTGCCAGCAGTGAATGGGGGCTAGCCGATGAGCAGTTCTTC. Translated: CASSEWGLADEQFF.